This TCR beta chain was sequenced in a study of blood T cells in healthy people across ages. On the study more broadly: Template switching recovered approximately one barcoded beta molecule for every two T cells.

From germline, CDR1 is SQVTM and CDR2 ANQGSEA. V gave up 8 bases and J gave up 2 bases, with 8 bases separating them. This CDR3 has 11 residues. The authors ran a second PCR of about 6 to 12 cycles using a sample-barcoded 5' primer and a J-beta primer mix. The template-switch adaptor, which had 12 random nucleotides, put a tag on each cDNA molecule. TCRdb processed the 5' RACE reads anew with MiXCR; each CDR3 protein has one entry. The sample shows over a million distinct CDR3 sequences, approximately 42% of them seen only once. As regards this clonotype: As yet, its antigen is unknown.

Study-level results: Possibly, changes in expanded clonotypes were confounded because donor CMV status was unknown. Roughly linear age-related decline in beta diversity appeared, significant by age approximately 43.

Source material: blood. This chain links TRBV29-1 with TRBJ2-3; D uncertain. The TCR sequence derives from a woman aged 18-29 years in good health. Here the CDR3 reads CSYGPTDTQYF. As DNA, the CDR3 is TGCAGCTACGGACCCACAGATACGCAGTATTTT.